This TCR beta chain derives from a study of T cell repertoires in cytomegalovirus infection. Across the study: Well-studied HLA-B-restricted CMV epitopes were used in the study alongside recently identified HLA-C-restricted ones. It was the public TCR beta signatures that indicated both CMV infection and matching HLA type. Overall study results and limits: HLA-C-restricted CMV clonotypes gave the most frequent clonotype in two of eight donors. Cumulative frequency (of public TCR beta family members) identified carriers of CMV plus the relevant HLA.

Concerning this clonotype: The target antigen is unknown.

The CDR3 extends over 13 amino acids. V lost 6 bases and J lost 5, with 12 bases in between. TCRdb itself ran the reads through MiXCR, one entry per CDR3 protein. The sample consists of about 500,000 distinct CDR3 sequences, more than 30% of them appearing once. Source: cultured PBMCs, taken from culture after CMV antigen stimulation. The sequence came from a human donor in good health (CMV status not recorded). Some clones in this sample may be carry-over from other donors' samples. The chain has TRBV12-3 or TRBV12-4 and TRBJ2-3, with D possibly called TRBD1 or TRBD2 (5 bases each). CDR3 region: CASSRGTIDTQYF. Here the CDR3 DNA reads TGTGCCAGCAGCCGAGGGACGATAGATACGCAGTATTTT.